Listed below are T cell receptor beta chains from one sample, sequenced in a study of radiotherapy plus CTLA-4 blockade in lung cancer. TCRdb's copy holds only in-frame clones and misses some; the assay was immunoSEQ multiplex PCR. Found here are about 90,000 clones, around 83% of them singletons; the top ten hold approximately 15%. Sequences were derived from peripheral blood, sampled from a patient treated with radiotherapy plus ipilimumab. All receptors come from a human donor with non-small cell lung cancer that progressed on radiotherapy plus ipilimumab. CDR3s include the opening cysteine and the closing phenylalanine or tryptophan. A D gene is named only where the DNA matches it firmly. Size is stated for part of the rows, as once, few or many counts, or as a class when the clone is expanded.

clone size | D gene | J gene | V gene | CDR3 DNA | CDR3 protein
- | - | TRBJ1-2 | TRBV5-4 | TGTGCCAGCAGCACGGGGGACCTAAAGGACTATGGCTACACCTTC | CASSTGDLKDYGYTF
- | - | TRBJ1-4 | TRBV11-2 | TGTGCCAGCAGCGGACACACTAATGAAAAACTGTTTTTT | CASSGHTNEKLFF
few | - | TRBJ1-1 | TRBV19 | TGTGCCAGTAGTATCCGGGGATTGAACACTGAAGCTTTCTTT | CASSIRGLNTEAFF
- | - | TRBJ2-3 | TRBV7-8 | TGTGCCAGCAGCCCCCGGAGTGCTAGCACAGATACGCAGTATTTT | CASSPRSASTDTQYF
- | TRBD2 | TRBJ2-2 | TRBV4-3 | TGCGCCAGCAGCCAAGCCGGGATAGCGGGACCCCCCACCGGGGAGCTGTTTTTT | CASSQAGIAGPPTGELFF
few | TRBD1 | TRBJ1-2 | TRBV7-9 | TGTGCCAGCAGCTTTCGGACAGGGAACTATGGCTACACCTTC | CASSFRTGNYGYTF
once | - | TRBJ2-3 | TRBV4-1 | TGCGCCAGCAGCCAAGTTGCGGGGAGAAGCACAGATACGCAGTATTTT | CASSQVAGRSTDTQYF
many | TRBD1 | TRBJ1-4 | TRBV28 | TGTGCCAGCAGTCAGGGGGCGTTGAGGGTCGGGAGGGAAAAACTGTTTTTT | CASSQGALRVGREKLFF
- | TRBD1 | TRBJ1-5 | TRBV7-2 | TGTGCCAGCAGCCTAGGCGGGACAGGGGGAAATCAGCCCCAGCATTTT | CASSLGGTGGNQPQHF
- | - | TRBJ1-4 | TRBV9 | TGTGCCAGCAGCCGCTCAAATGAAAAACTGTTTTTT | CASSRSNEKLFF
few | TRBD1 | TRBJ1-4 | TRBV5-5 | TGTGCCAGCAGCCCGGGACAGGGGGCAACTAATGAAAAACTGTTTTTT | CASSPGQGATNEKLFF
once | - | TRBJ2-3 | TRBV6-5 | TGTGCCAGCAGCGACAGCACAGATACGCAGTATTTT | CASSDSTDTQYF
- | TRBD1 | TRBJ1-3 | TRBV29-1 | TGCAGCGTTGGAGGGGGCGCGAGTGGAAACACCATATATTTT | CSVGGGASGNTIYF
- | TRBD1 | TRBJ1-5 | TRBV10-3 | TGTGCCATCAGTGCCCCGCCGGGACAGGGTAATATGCGCAATCAGCCCCAGCATTTT | CAISAPPGQGNMRNQPQHF
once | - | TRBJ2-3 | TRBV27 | TGTGCCAGCAGTTCTGCCCCAGATACGCAGTATTTT | CASSSAPDTQYF
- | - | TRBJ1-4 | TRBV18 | TGTGCCAGCTCACCACCAATGAATGAAAAACTGTTTTTT | CASSPPMNEKLFF